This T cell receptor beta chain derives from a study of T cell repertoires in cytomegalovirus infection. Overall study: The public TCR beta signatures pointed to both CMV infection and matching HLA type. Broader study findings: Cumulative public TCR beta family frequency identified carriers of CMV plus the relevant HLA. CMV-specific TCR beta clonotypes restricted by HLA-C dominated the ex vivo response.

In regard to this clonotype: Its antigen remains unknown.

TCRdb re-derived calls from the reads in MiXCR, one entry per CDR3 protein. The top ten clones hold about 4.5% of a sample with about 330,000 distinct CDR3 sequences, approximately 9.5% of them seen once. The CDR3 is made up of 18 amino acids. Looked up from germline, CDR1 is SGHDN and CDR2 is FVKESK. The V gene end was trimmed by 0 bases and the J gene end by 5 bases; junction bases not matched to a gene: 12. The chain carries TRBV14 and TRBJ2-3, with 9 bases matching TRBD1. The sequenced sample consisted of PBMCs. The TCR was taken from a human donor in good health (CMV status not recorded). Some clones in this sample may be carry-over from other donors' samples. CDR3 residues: CASSQDEYRGLVGDTQYF. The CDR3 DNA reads TGTGCCAGCAGCCAAGATGAGTACAGGGGGCTCGTCGGAGATACGCAGTATTTT.